Listed below are T cell receptor beta chains from one sample, sequenced in a study of metastatic and nonmetastatic thyroid tumors. TCRdb redid the clone calls on the PCR reads using MiXCR. The sample gives around 40,000 clones, roughly a quarter of which show up once; roughly 8.8% is in the top ten. What was sequenced was blood. The receptors stem from a female donor with papillary thyroid cancer or a benign thyroid nodule (not recorded which). Some clones in this sample may be carry-over from other donors' samples. Both conserved end residues are part of each CDR3. Fields, in order: J gene, clone size, V gene, D gene, CDR3 DNA, CDR3 protein. A D gene is named only where the DNA matches it firmly. Rows may omit the clone size; those that give it use once, few, many or a size class.

TRBJ2-7 | . | TRBV11-2 | . | TGTGCCAGCAGCTCCTGGGGGGGGCTAAGGAACGAGCAGTACTTC | CASSSWGGLRNEQYF
TRBJ2-7 | . | TRBV5-1 | TRBD1 | TGCGCCAGCAGCTTAGGGGGACAGGCCCGCTCCTACGAGCAGTACTTC | CASSLGGQARSYEQYF
TRBJ1-4 | . | TRBV30 | . | TGTGCCTGGAGTGTCCGTCTATGGGGCAAAGCTGAAAAACTGTTTTTT | CAWSVRLWGKAEKLFF
TRBJ2-5 | few | TRBV2 | . | TGTGCCAGCATAACCTACTCCCAAGAGACCCAGTACTTC | CASITYSQETQYF
TRBJ2-1 | many | TRBV2 | TRBD2 | TGTGCCGGGAGGGAGGGATTAATCTACAATGAGCAGTTCTTC | CAGREGLIYNEQFF
TRBJ2-5 | . | TRBV5-1 | . | TGCGCCAGCAGCCGGGACACGGGAGCCGGTTGGGAAGAGACCCAGTACTTC | CASSRDTGAGWEETQYF
TRBJ2-3 | medium-sized | TRBV6-1 | . | TGTGCCAGCAGTGAAGCTAAAGGTTCTAGCACAGATACGCAGTATTTT | CASSEAKGSSTDTQYF
TRBJ2-3 | many | TRBV28 | . | TGTGCCAGCAGTTTTTCCAGGGATACGCAGTATTTT | CASSFSRDTQYF
TRBJ2-1 | . | TRBV4-1 | TRBD2 | TGCGCCAGCAGCCAAGCGGGACTAGCGGGAGGAGGGGATAACAATGAGCAGTTCTTC | CASSQAGLAGGGDNNEQFF
TRBJ2-3 | many | TRBV11-3 | . | TGTGCCAGCAGCTTAGGTGGTTCTCCCACAGATACGCAGTATTTT | CASSLGGSPTDTQYF